This TCR beta chain comes out of a study of T cell responses to AZD1222 COVID-19 vaccine. As to this clone: Antigen specificity is unknown.

Study-level points and caveats: Unmutated variant regions are reportedly the target of nearly half of TCRs that are spike-specific.

TCRdb's table, derived via immunoSEQ multiplex PCR, lists solely in-frame clones and lacks some. This sample carries about 110,000 clones, about 85% of them seen once, and the ten largest clones take about 1.6%. The V gene lost 2 bases and the J gene lost 3 bases, with 4 bases spanning the gap. This CDR3 has 11 amino acids. The germline gives CDR1 DFQATT, CDR2 SNEGSKA (reference sequence). The sample was peripheral blood, taken on day 0 of AZD1222 vaccination. This receptor was obtained from an adult in good health. The genes are TRBV20-1 and TRBJ1-1; D gene ambiguous. The CDR3 reads CSARQDTEAFF. CDR3 nucleotide sequence: TGCAGTGCTAGACAGGACACTGAAGCTTTCTTT.